The 13 T cell receptor beta chains below come from one sample, sequenced in a study of blood T cell repertoires in COVID-19. Using immunoSEQ multiplex PCR, the repertoire was profiled, and TCRdb retains in-frame clones only, with some absent. This table holds about 150,000 clones, 60% to 85% found once. The specimen sequenced was peripheral blood. These receptors were taken from a man in his fifties or sixties with acute or convalescent COVID-19.

The gene calls are TRBV3-1 (or the pseudogene TRBV3-2) and TRBJ2-7; D remains unclear. Germline loops: CDR1 LGHDT, CDR2 YNNKEL (reference sequence). The V gene lost 0 bases and the J gene lost 0 bases, with 6 bases spanning the gap. The CDR3 has 14 amino acids. Written as DNA, the CDR3 is TGTGCCAGCAGCCAAGATACAGCCTCCTACGAGCAGTACTTC. It specifies CASSQDTASYEQYF.

A note on this clone: The junction does not match germline at one end; this may be a read error. The chain recombines TRBV10-3 with TRBJ1-3; D is unclear. CDR1 and CDR2 (germline): ENHRY, SYGVKD. The CDR3 sequence is 15 residues long. CDR3 region: CAISEQTFSGSTIYF. CDR3 sequence (DNA): TGTGCCATCAGTGAGCAGACTTTCTCTGGAAGCACCATATATTTT.

This sequence joins TRBV9 and TRBJ1-5, with D unclear. The CDR3 extends over 12 amino acids. CDR1 SGDLS and CDR2 YYNGEE come from the germline V gene. V was clipped by 4 bases and J by 7 bases, with 9 bases between them. Written as DNA, the CDR3 is TGTGCCAGCAGCTCCCCAGGCCAGCCCCAGCATTTT. As protein: CASSSPGQPQHF.

This clone was detected only a few times. The chain couples TRBV7-2 to TRBJ2-2, with D possibly matching TRBD2 (5 bases). Germline V CDR1 and CDR2: SGHTA, FQGNSA. Trimming left V 1 base short and J 5 bases short, with 8 bases between. The CDR3 loop spans 14 amino acids. The CDR3 is CASSLVRGTGELFF. DNA for the CDR3: TGTGCCAGCAGCTTAGTTCGGGGAACCGGGGAGCTGTTTTTT.

The chain has TRBV11-2 and TRBJ2-2, with 7 bases aligning to TRBD2. CDR3 length: 17 residues. After removal of 0 bases from V and 2 bases from J, the junction contained 6 bases not matched to a gene. In germline, CDR1 is SGHAT, CDR2 FQNNGV. CDR3 amino acids: CASSLDGGGYNTGELFF. CDR3 bases: TGTGCCAGCAGCTTAGATGGCGGGGGATATAACACCGGGGAGCTGTTTTTT.

V usage is TRBV7-2 and J usage is TRBJ2-5, with 9 bases aligning to TRBD2. The trim removed 3 bases at V and 5 bases at J, leaving 7 bases unmatched. The CDR3 is made up of 15 amino acids. CDR1 is SGHTA and CDR2 is FQGNSA in the germline V gene. The CDR3 region is CASSLGRRGGETQYF. The CDR3 bases are TGTGCCAGCAGCTTGGGGCGGCGGGGGGGCGAGACCCAGTACTTC.

The chain recombines TRBV5-4 with TRBJ2-1, with TRBD1 matching 11 bases. Germline V gene lookup returns CDR1 SGHNT and CDR2 YYREEE (reference sequence). Trimming removed 4 bases from V and 7 bases from J; junction bases left unmatched: 4. The CDR3 length is 14 residues. The CDR3 loop is CASSPGTGGNEQFF. The CDR3 DNA reads as TGTGCCAGCAGCCCAGGGACAGGGGGTAATGAGCAGTTCTTC. Drawing the rest from reference TRBV5-4 and TRBJ2-1, the complete variable domain is ETGVTQSPTHLIKTRGQQVTLRCSSQSGHNTVSWYQQALGQGPQFIFQYYREEENGRGNFPPRFSGLQFPNYSSELNVNALELDDSALYLCASSPGTGGNEQFFGPGTRLTVL.

In DNA, the CDR3 is TGTGCCAGCAGTTATTGGGGAGGTGGCTACACCTTC. It encodes CASSYWGGGYTF. This chain links TRBV6-2 or TRBV6-3 with TRBJ1-2; no reliable D call. Germline values: CDR1 MNHEY, CDR2 SVGEGT. The CDR3 consists of 12 residues. V lost 3 bases and J 7 bases, leaving 9 bases between the germline ends.

This clone was recorded once. This chain uses TRBV2 with TRBJ2-7, with 7 bases lining up with TRBD2. J lost 2 bases, V lost 7 bases, and 17 bases had no gene match. This CDR3 contains 17 residues. Germline CDR1 is SNHLY and CDR2 is FYNNEI. The CDR3 reads CASKRRGTLSEPYEQYV. For the CDR3, the DNA is TGTGCCAGCAAAAGGCGGGGGACCCTAAGCGAACCCTACGAGCAGTACGTC.

V is TRBV27 and J is TRBJ1-1; D possibly corresponds to TRBD1 (5 bases). The CDR3 is 15 amino acids. Germline V gene lookup returns CDR1 MNHEY and CDR2 SMNVEV (reference sequence). Trimming took off 5 bases at V and 1 base at J, with 14 bases between the two ends. The CDR3 nucleotides are TGTGCCAGCAGTATCCTGGGCGGGGGGAACACTGAAGCTTTCTTT. Residues: CASSILGGGNTEAFF.

The rearrangement joins TRBV28 to TRBJ2-2, with TRBD1 matching over 8 bases. The CDR3 is 17 amino acids. J was trimmed by 5 bases and V by 4 bases; bases with no gene match: 12. CDR1 and CDR2 from the germline V gene are MDHEN and SYDVKM. CDR3 amino acids: CASSSLDRGIITGELFF. CDR3 nucleotide sequence: TGTGCCAGCAGTTCCCTAGACAGGGGTATAATAACCGGGGAGCTGTTTTTT. The variable domain in full, with the rest retrieved from reference TRBV28 and TRBJ2-2, is DVKVTQSSRYLVKRTGEKVFLECVQDMDHENMFWYRQDPGLGLRLIYFSYDVKMKEKGDIPEGYSVSREKKERFSLILESASTNQTSMYLCASSSLDRGIITGELFFGEGSRLTVL.

The rearrangement uses TRBV5-6 and TRBJ1-5; 8 bases are a match to TRBD1. The J segment lost 3 bases and the V segment lost 1 base, leaving 3 bases of the junction unmatched. In germline, CDR1 is SGHDT, CDR2 YYEEEE. This CDR3 is built from 15 residues. CDR3 sequence: CASSLQGAFNQPQHF. The CDR3 DNA reads as TGTGCCAGCAGCTTGCAGGGGGCCTTCAATCAGCCCCAGCATTTT.

The chain couples TRBV20-1 to TRBJ2-7; D unresolved. Per the germline V gene, CDR1 is DFQATT and CDR2 is SNEGSKA (reference sequence). Trimming removed 5 bases at V and 3 bases at J, with 8 bases between. The CDR3 contains 11 residues. The CDR3 DNA reads as TGCAGTGCTGGAGCTAACTACGAGCAGTACTTC. Translating gives CSAGANYEQYF.